This T cell receptor beta chain was recorded in a study of post-analysis software for immune sequencing data (dated by TCRdb to the mid-2010s). Describing the broader study: Recorded disease courses included relapsing-remitting, secondary progressive and progressive-relapsing multiple sclerosis, with some patients lacking subtype annotation. The patient repertoires were compared against some twelve previously published healthy control repertoires obtained from donors aged about 6 to 26 years. A subset of samples was prepared in parallel using single-end sample barcoding, then pooled and co-amplified after Illumina adapter ligation. The investigation overall reported the following: Patients showed significantly higher frequencies than controls for roughly five TRBV segments, among them TRBV5-6, TRBV5-1 and TRBV20-1. The control group was slightly older than the multiple sclerosis patient group. Direct clustering with F measure showed strong co-clustering of samples prepared in the same batch, prompting a batch-effect correction. Compared with controls, multiple sclerosis patients had significantly lower normalized Chao1 diversity, a finding suggesting substantial peripheral T-cell clonal expansion.

To demonstrate the VDJtools post-analysis software, TCR beta repertoires were profiled from the peripheral blood of roughly 14 young patients with multiple sclerosis. The patients with multiple sclerosis were children and adolescents between 6 and 15 years of age. Library prep was done by PCR. Sequencing was carried out with an Illumina HiSeq 2500. To reduce PCR and sequencing biases, unique molecular identifiers were incorporated into the TCR beta cDNA libraries. Per 1 to 10 million input T cells, approximately 500,000 cDNA molecules were obtained, such that each molecule approximated one T cell. The same protocol used for the earlier healthy control dataset was applied to prepare and sequence the patient libraries. Samples belonging to the same batch were prepared together, multiplexed and sequenced on a shared HiSeq lane. On the study's bioinformatics: MIGEC was used to process the raw barcoded reads, and molecular identifier groups with only a single read were discarded before consensus assembly and CDR3 extraction. Clonotype tables were post-analysed with VDJtools, normalizing diversity by down-sampling all datasets to the smallest sample size. Repertoire overlap clustering matched CDR3 amino acid but not nucleotide sequences to correct batch-related cross-sample contamination. TCRdb reran the public reads through fastp at Q25 and MiXCR, keeping productive beta chains. Entries that share a CDR3 protein sequence are merged under the most common genes and DNA. TCRdb, rather than the study authors, made the V and J calls. The sample table shows 600,000 to 750,000 distinct CDR3 sequences, and over 45% are seen once. Clones ranked in the top ten supply around 10% of the sample.

This clonotype was seen a handful of times. Its binding antigen is unknown. The sample holds no much larger clone one base away, and base qualities are not on file. Relative to germline, V is 3 bases shorter and J is 2 bases shorter, with 12 bases between their ends. The CDR3 runs 15 residues from the cysteine to the phenylalanine. Left in the record is the CDR3 DNA by itself, 45 bases read in frame from the first base. Looking up the germline V gene yields CDR1 MGHRA and CDR2 YSYEKL. Rearrangement joined TRBV4-1 to TRBJ2-3; a weak D assignment points to TRBD2 (5 bases agree). Sequencing was carried out using blood. The source is a girl aged 2 to 10 with multiple sclerosis. The CDR3 reads CASSHLAGNTDTQYF. In nucleotide form, the sequence is TGCGCCAGCAGCCATTTGGCCGGGAACACAGATACGCAGTATTTT.